The 21 T cell receptor beta chains below come from one sample, sequenced in a study of T cell responses to AZD1222 COVID-19 vaccine (dated by TCRdb to the early 2020s). The library was produced with the immunoSEQ multiplex PCR assay. This is the immuneACCESS table as TCRdb keeps it, with only in-frame sequences that have V and J called. A part of the clones is gone; compared with another copy, unresolved V genes explain less than half, and the rest is unexplained. For this sample the table gives around 180,000 clones, of which approximately 92% were detected only once. The biggest ten clones account for around 9.3% of the sample. Read against the paper, the sample's time point label means: baseline before first vaccination. The input for sequencing was peripheral blood, taken on day 0 of AZD1222 vaccination. Source of these receptors: an adult in good health.

In its sample, this clone ranks as medium-sized (0.01 to 0.1%). The V gene is TRBV6-4, the J gene TRBJ2-1; no firm D call. In germline, CDR1 is MRHNA, CDR2 SNTAGT. CDR3 length: 13 amino acids. The ends were cut back, 5 bases at V and 1 base at J, with 6 bases in the middle. Here the CDR3 reads CASSIDSYNEQFF. The DNA of the CDR3 is TGTGCCAGCAGTATAGATTCCTACAATGAGCAGTTCTTC.

The chain combines TRBV12-3 or TRBV12-4 with TRBJ1-2; weak D call: TRBD1 (6 bases). Trimming took 10 bases from V and 7 from J, leaving 19 bases between them. The CDR3 is 13 amino acids. CDR3 residues: CAIGRAGDRGYTF. The CDR3 bases are TGTGCCATCGGTAGGGCAGGGGATCGTGGCTACACCTTC.

V gene TRBV5-6 combines with J gene TRBJ1-2, with D uncertain. CDR3 size: 15 residues. The germline V and J ends were trimmed by 0 bases and 5 bases, with 14 bases remaining between them. Germline assignment: CDR1 SGHDT and CDR2 YYEEEE. In DNA, the CDR3 is TGTGCCAGCAGCTTGGGAGTTTGGGGTTCGTATGGCTACACCTTC. Its protein is CASSLGVWGSYGYTF.

The chain couples TRBV2 to TRBJ2-3; unclear D gene. The CDR3 extends over 11 amino acids. V lost 5 bases and J 6 bases, leaving 6 bases between the germline ends. Germline loops: CDR1 SNHLY, CDR2 FYNNEI. Here the CDR3 reads CASSTSDTQYF. CDR3 nucleotide sequence: TGTGCCAGCAGTACATCTGATACGCAGTATTTT.

V gene TRBV19 combines with J gene TRBJ1-2; 9 bases agree with TRBD1. The CDR3 extends over 12 amino acids. With 8 bases clipped from V and 6 bases from J, the junction kept 4 bases outside the gene matches. Germline CDR1 is LNHDA and CDR2 is SQIVND (reference sequence). CDR3 bases: TGTGCCAGTTGGACAGGGGTTGATGGCTACACCTTC. Its translation is CASWTGVDGYTF.

The chain carries TRBV7-9 and TRBJ2-1, with D possibly being TRBD2 (5 bases). The ends were cut back, 6 bases at V and 2 bases at J, with 17 bases in the middle. CDR3 length: 16 amino acids. In germline, CDR1 is SEHNR, CDR2 FQNEAQ (reference sequence). As DNA, the CDR3 is TGTGCCAGCAGTACCTGGGAGCGGAGGCCCTACAATGAGCAGTTCTTC. Residues: CASSTWERRPYNEQFF.

The table lists this clone with a few counts. The chain couples TRBV7-9 to TRBJ1-5, with 11 bases that match TRBD1. The junction had 7 bases not matched to a gene; V was cut back by 5 bases and J by 7 bases. Germline CDR1 reads SEHNR; CDR2 reads FQNEAQ (reference sequence). The CDR3 length is 15 residues. The CDR3 DNA follows: TGTGCCAGCAGCCTAGGACAGGGGGCAACGCAGCCCCAGCATTTT. This translates into CASSLGQGATQPQHF.

Here the CDR3 DNA reads TGCGCCAGCAGCCATATATCTGGGGCGGGACAGGGGGGTGAAAAACTGTTTTTT. This gives the protein CASSHISGAGQGGEKLFF. V gene TRBV4-3 combines with J gene TRBJ1-4; TRBD1 matches 11 bases. Germline V gives CDR1 LGHNA, CDR2 YSLEER. J lost 7 bases, V lost 3 bases, and 13 bases had no gene match. The CDR3 runs to 18 residues.

The rearrangement joins TRBV5-4 to TRBJ2-3, with 7 bases aligning to TRBD2. V lost 5 bases, J lost 3 bases, and 6 bases stayed unmatched. This CDR3 has 14 amino acids. From germline, CDR1 is SGHNT and CDR2 YYREEE (reference sequence). CDR3 sequence (DNA): TGTGCCAGCAGTCCCCAGCGGGGTACAGATACGCAGTATTTT. It yields the protein CASSPQRGTDTQYF.

V and J are TRBV3-1 (or the pseudogene TRBV3-2) and TRBJ2-3, with 8 bases that match TRBD2. The length of the CDR3 is 16 residues. After removal of 1 base from V and 6 bases from J, the junction contained 9 bases not matched to a gene. In germline, CDR1 is LGHDT, CDR2 YNNKEL (reference sequence). DNA of the CDR3: TGTGCCAGCAGCCAAGTTCGGGGGGGCGAGAGCGATACGCAGTATTTT. Amino acid sequence: CASSQVRGGESDTQYF.

CDR3 loop: CASSLDLGQNYGYTF. The CDR3 DNA is TGTGCCAGCAGCTTAGACTTGGGACAGAACTATGGCTACACCTTC. This chain uses TRBV7-9 with TRBJ1-2; 7 bases agree with TRBD1. Germline loops: CDR1 SEHNR, CDR2 FQNEAQ (reference sequence). This CDR3 is built from 15 residues. V lost 1 base to trimming and J lost 2 bases; unmatched junction nucleotides: 4.

The chain recombines TRBV6-5 with TRBJ1-1; D gene ambiguous. Looked up from germline, CDR1 is MNHEY and CDR2 is SVGAGI. The CDR3 covers 14 residues. The V end was cut by 7 bases, the J end by 1 base, with 13 bases between. In DNA, the CDR3 is TGTGCCAGCATGTTCGACTCCCGGAACACTGAAGCTTTCTTT. Amino acid sequence: CASMFDSRNTEAFF.

V gene TRBV7-9 combines with J gene TRBJ1-1; 8 bases line up with TRBD1. The CDR3 spans 16 residues. CDR1 SEHNR and CDR2 FQNEAQ come from the germline V gene (reference sequence). The V segment lost 4 bases and the J segment 10 bases; nucleotides outside the gene matches: 17. The CDR3 sequence is CASSYGPGQVQAGAFF. CDR3 DNA: TGTGCCAGCAGCTACGGACCGGGACAGGTACAAGCGGGAGCTTTCTTT.

V is TRBV2 and J is TRBJ1-2, with D maybe TRBD1 (6 bases). Trimming pared 3 bases from V and 2 bases from J, leaving 13 bases between. Germline CDR1 reads SNHLY; CDR2 reads FYNNEI. The CDR3 covers 15 residues. The CDR3 sequence is CASSDGKGGNYGYTF. The CDR3 coding sequence is TGTGCCAGCAGTGATGGAAAGGGGGGCAACTATGGCTACACCTTC. Variable domain in full (rest from reference TRBV2 and TRBJ1-2): EPEVTQTPSHQVTQMGQEVILRCVPISNHLYFYWYRQILGQKVEFLVSFYNNEISEKSEIFDDQFSVERPDGSNFTLKIRSTKLEDSAMYFCASSDGKGGNYGYTFGSGTRLTVV.

The V gene is TRBV27, the J gene TRBJ1-5; D not certain. The germline CDR1 and CDR2 sequences are MNHEY and SMNVEV (reference sequence). CDR3 size: 14 residues. Between the trimmed V and J ends, which lost 4 bases and 7 bases, there was a span of 14 bases. As DNA, the CDR3 is TGTGCCAGCAGTTGGGGAGGGCCAACGCAGCCCCAGCATTTT. Translation gives CASSWGGPTQPQHF.

The rearrangement links TRBV10-3 to TRBJ2-1, with 9 positions matching TRBD2. The germline gives CDR1 ENHRY, CDR2 SYGVKD. With V trimmed by 3 bases and J by 4 bases, 13 bases remained unmatched. This CDR3 is 18 amino acids long. The CDR3 DNA reads TGTGCCATCAGTGACCCTACTCGAGCGGGAGGCTCGTACAATGAGCAGTTCTTC. Encoded protein: CAISDPTRAGGSYNEQFF.

The chain recombines TRBV19 with TRBJ1-2, with D perhaps TRBD1 (5 bases). The germline V gene has CDR1 LNHDA and CDR2 SQIVND (reference sequence). V was clipped by 6 bases and J by 1 base, with 12 bases between them. The CDR3 covers 14 residues. This chain's CDR3 is CASSPVGVNYGYTF. DNA of the CDR3: TGTGCCAGTAGCCCGGTGGGGGTTAACTATGGCTACACCTTC.

This chain uses TRBV28 with TRBJ1-2; 10 bases match TRBD1. The germline V gene encodes CDR1 MDHEN and CDR2 SYDVKM. CDR3 length equals 14 residues. The J segment lost 3 bases and the V segment lost 5 bases, leaving 3 bases of the junction unmatched. CDR3 coding DNA: TGTGCCAGCAGTCCTGGGACAGGGGACTATGGCTACACCTTC. Its translation is CASSPGTGDYGYTF.

This chain links TRBV7-2 with TRBJ2-6; D is perhaps TRBD1 (6 bases). Trimming stripped 5 bases from V and 9 bases from J, with 26 bases between. This CDR3 is 18 amino acids long. Germline CDR1 and CDR2: SGHTA and FQGNSA. DNA of the CDR3: TGTGCCAGCAGCACCACCCGGACAGAGGGATTTTTAGTCAACGTCCTGACTTTC. Amino acids: CASSTTRTEGFLVNVLTF.

In this sample, this clone turned up once. J is TRBJ2-1 and V is TRBV24-1, with D tentatively TRBD2 (6 bases). CDR1 is KGHDR, CDR2 SFDVKD, per germline. Trimming stripped 4 bases from V and 2 bases from J, with 26 bases between. The CDR3 is 20 residues long. The CDR3 DNA sequence: TGTGCCACCAGTGACCCGTTGGGGACTTCGGGTTCCACCACCTACAATGAGCAGTTCTTC. It yields the protein CATSDPLGTSGSTTYNEQFF.

In nucleotides, the CDR3 is TGTGCCAGCAGTTTATCGGTTCTAGCGGTAAATTTCCCCTACGAGCAGTACTTC. Translating it yields CASSLSVLAVNFPYEQYF. The chain carries TRBV27 and TRBJ2-7; 7 bases agree with TRBD2. This CDR3 region has 18 residues. Unmatched junction bases numbered 13, after V lost 0 bases and J lost 2 bases. The V gene's germline CDR1 is MNHEY and CDR2 SMNVEV (reference sequence).